The 23 T cell receptor beta chains given below trace back to one sample, sequenced in a study of tumor and adjacent non-tumor tissue in lung cancer. The template was RNA from unsorted bulk tissue. The normal lung tissue was taken more than 3 cm from the tumor edge. The library came from three nested PCR rounds adapted from ARM-PCR protocols. One entry per CDR3 protein results from TCRdb running MiXCR on the multiplex PCR reads. Among 90,000 to 100,000 distinct CDR3 sequences listed, 75% to 85% were seen once. The sequencing input was distant non-tumor lung tissue. The receptors here all came from a man between 60 and 75 years old with small cell lung cancer.

Remarks on this clonotype: This clone may be a read error of a much larger clone one base away. This sequence joins TRBV5-1 and TRBJ2-7, with 11 bases fitting TRBD2. This CDR3 is built from 15 residues. Germline V gives CDR1 SGHRS, CDR2 YFSETQ. Trimming cost V 5 bases and J 5 bases; bases outside gene matches: 9. The CDR3 nucleotides read TGCGCCAGCAGGAGCTTGTCTAGCGGGAGGAACGAGCAGTACTTC. Protein: CASRSLSSGRNEQYF.

On this clonotype: Given a much more abundant clone one base away, this may be a read error. CDR3 residues: CASSLEQGGETQYF. The CDR3 nucleotides are TGTGCCAGCAGTTTGGAGCAGGGAGGAGAGACCCAGTACTTC. The chain uses TRBV28 and TRBJ2-5; D might be TRBD2 (6 bases). Germline CDR1 reads MDHEN; CDR2 reads SYDVKM. The V end was cut by 3 bases, the J end by 4 bases, with 12 bases between. CDR3 length: 14 residues.

V is TRBV5-8 and J is TRBJ2-7; D gene ambiguous. Germline V gives CDR1 SGHTS, CDR2 YDEGEE. This CDR3 contains 13 residues. The CDR3: CTSSLDSVGEQYV. The CDR3, as DNA: TGTACCAGCAGCTTGGATTCTGTAGGCGAGCAGTATGTT.

The CDR3 here is CARSNPRVGIGAFF. The DNA for the CDR3 is TGTGCCAGAAGTAACCCCCGCGTAGGGATTGGAGCTTTCTTT. J is TRBJ1-1 and V is TRBV2; D call uncertain. V lost 9 bases and J 10 bases, leaving 24 bases between the germline ends. CDR1 is SNHLY and CDR2 is FYNNEI in the germline V gene. The CDR3 is 14 residues long.

This clonotype was counted a single time. Since the CDR3 does not end with the conserved phenylalanine or tryptophan, this likely comes from a read error. The chain recombines TRBV12-3 or TRBV12-4 with TRBJ2-1; tentative D call: TRBD1 (5 bases). This CDR3 is built from 17 residues. The ends were cut back, 5 bases at V and 1 base at J, with 18 bases in the middle. Here the CDR3 reads CASSPFQGAISYNEQFL. In DNA form, the CDR3 reads TGTGCCAGCAGTCCTTTCCAGGGTGCGATTTCCTACAATGAGCAGTTCCTC.

This rearrangement joins TRBV12-3 or TRBV12-4 to TRBJ2-1; D gene ambiguous. The CDR3 has 15 residues. Trimming took off 0 bases at V and 5 bases at J, with 11 bases between the two ends. The CDR3 nucleotides are TGTGCCAGCAGTTTAGCGGGTAATCACCACAATGAGCAGTTCTTC. Encoded protein: CASSLAGNHHNEQFF.

About this clonotype: An end of the junction differs from the germline gene, which may be a read error. The CDR3 region has the DNA TGTACCAGCAGCAAACAGGGGGCGGGAAAGCAGTACTTC. Protein product: CTSSKQGAGKQYF. This chain connects TRBV12-3 or TRBV12-4 to TRBJ2-7; TRBD1 matches 9 bases. There are 13 residues in the CDR3.

J is TRBJ2-5 and V is TRBV29-1, with TRBD2 as a possible D gene (6 bases). The CDR3 totals 16 residues. Germline V lookup: CDR1 SQVTM, CDR2 ANQGSEA. V dropped 0 bases and J dropped 7 bases, with 21 bases sitting between them. The CDR3 loop is CSVEEGSPTGVGTQYF. The CDR3 DNA sequence: TGCAGCGTTGAAGAAGGATCACCAACGGGAGTCGGGACCCAGTACTTC. The entire variable domain, with the rest obtained from reference TRBV29-1 and TRBJ2-5, is as follows: SAVISQKPSRDICQRGTSLTIQCQVDSQVTMMFWYRQQPGQSLTLIATANQGSEATYESGFVIDKFPISRPNLTFSTLTVSNMSPEDSSIYLCSVEEGSPTGVGTQYFGPGTRLLVL.

A note on this clonotype: At one boundary the junction diverges from the germline segment, which might be a read error. The rearrangement uses TRBV4-1 and TRBJ2-1, with TRBD2 as a possible D gene (6 bases). The CDR3 has 17 residues. The germline gives CDR1 MGHRA, CDR2 YSYEKL. In DNA form, the CDR3 reads TGTACCAGCAGCCGCCCGGACGGGGAAGCGGGCAAAAATGAGCAGTTCTTC. Protein product: CTSSRPDGEAGKNEQFF.

Concerning this clonotype: Given the absence of the conserved phenylalanine or tryptophan at the CDR3 end, a read error is likely. The chain links TRBV5-5 to TRBJ2-7; 9 bases agree with TRBD1. The CDR3 has 15 amino acids. V dropped 5 bases and J dropped 2; count of bases not matched to a gene: 8. The V gene's germline CDR1 is SGHKS and CDR2 YYEKEE (reference sequence). The CDR3: CASSSRTGETYEQYL. In DNA, the CDR3 is TGTGCCAGCAGTTCACGGACAGGGGAGACCTACGAGCAGTACCTC.

A remark on this clonotype: This may stem from a read error, because a much larger clone lies one nucleotide away. The chain employs TRBV28 and TRBJ2-6; the D gene is possibly TRBD1 (5 bases). This CDR3 comprises 14 residues. Germline CDR1 MDHEN, CDR2 SYDVKM. For the CDR3, the DNA is TGTGCCAGCAATACAGGCTCTGGGGCCAACGTCCTGAGTTTC. Protein product: CASNTGSGANVLSF.

With respect to this clonotype: Germline is not matched at one junction end, which may reflect a read error. This chain uses TRBV29-1 with TRBJ1-2; 7 positions agree with TRBD1. Germline V gene lookup returns CDR1 SQVTM and CDR2 ANQGSEA. CDR3 length: 12 residues. The CDR3 DNA reads TGCAGCGTTGAAAGGGGGCGCTATAGCTACACCTTC. Encoded protein: CSVERGRYSYTF.

About this clonotype: A read error may account for a junction end that differs from germline. The V gene is TRBV29-1, the J gene TRBJ2-5, with 7 bases fitting TRBD2. There are 16 residues in the CDR3. Germline V CDR1 and CDR2: SQVTM, ANQGSEA. CDR3 sequence: CSVSVGLAAGWETHYF. CDR3 sequence (DNA): TGCAGCGTGTCGGTTGGCCTCGCAGCGGGGTGGGAGACCCACTACTTC. Combining the CDR3 with reference TRBV29-1 and TRBJ2-5 gives the whole variable domain SAVISQKPSRDICQRGTSLTIQCQVDSQVTMMFWYRQQPGQSLTLIATANQGSEATYESGFVIDKFPISRPNLTFSTLTVSNMSPEDSSIYLCSVSVGLAAGWETHYFGPGTRLLVL.

This clonotype was seen a single time. The chain links TRBV11-2 to TRBJ2-7; D might be TRBD2 (6 bases). The germline V and J ends were trimmed by 5 bases and 7 bases, with 15 bases remaining between them. This CDR3 is 13 amino acids long. Per the germline V gene, CDR1 is SGHAT and CDR2 is FQNNGV. The CDR3 region is CASSPDGAGEQYF. In DNA form, the CDR3 reads TGTGCCAGCAGCCCGGATGGGGCGGGAGAGCAGTACTTC.

This clonotype has more than one count but fewer than ten. Being one base from a much bigger clone, this may be a read error. In DNA form, the CDR3 reads TGTGCCAGCGGTGGCTCAGGGGGCGCCCCCAATCAGCCCCAGCATTTT. Encoded protein: CASGGSGGAPNQPQHF. V usage is TRBV6-5 and J usage is TRBJ1-5, with TRBD1 matching 8 bases. Per the germline V gene, CDR1 is MNHEY and CDR2 is SVGAGI. The V segment lost 8 bases and the J segment 3 bases; nucleotides outside the gene matches: 12. This CDR3 region has 16 residues.

About this clonotype itself: The junction shows a germline mismatch at one end, possibly a read error. The gene calls are TRBV29-1 and TRBJ1-1; D uncertain. The germline V gene has CDR1 SQVTM and CDR2 ANQGSEA. The CDR3 loop spans 12 amino acids. CDR3 sequence: CSGHIVNIEAFF. CDR3 sequence (DNA): TGCAGCGGACATATAGTGAACATTGAAGCTTTCTTT.

There are many counts of this clonotype. The chain couples TRBV19 to TRBJ2-5, with 9 nucleotides matching TRBD2. Germline values: CDR1 LNHDA, CDR2 SQIVND (reference sequence). V was clipped by 4 bases and J by 5 bases; unmatched bases: 17. The CDR3 is 18 amino acids. The CDR3 DNA is TGTGCCAGTAGTAGATTCGTAGCGGGAGAGGCCAAAAAGGAGACCCAGTACTTC. It yields the protein CASSRFVAGEAKKETQYF.

A word on this clonotype: A junction end diverges from the germline sequence, so it may reflect a read error. This sequence joins TRBV6-6 and TRBJ2-7; 7 positions match TRBD2. The CDR3 totals 17 residues. From germline, CDR1 is MNHNY and CDR2 SVGAGI (reference sequence). DNA for the CDR3: TGTGCTAGCAGTCCAAATCAACGGGGGGTTCTTTCCTACGAGCAGTACTTC. This encodes CASSPNQRGVLSYEQYF.

This clonotype was detected only a few times. This chain links TRBV25-1 with TRBJ2-7; TRBD2 is a possible D gene (7 bases). The CDR3 has 14 residues. Per germline, CDR1 MGHDK and CDR2 SYGVNS. Written as DNA, the CDR3 is TGTGCCAGCAGTGTAGTGGGGGGGCCGAGCGAGCAGTATGTC. Its protein product is CASSVVGGPSEQYV.

In regard to this clonotype: Sequence at one end of the junction differs from germline and may be a read error. The V call is TRBV11-2, the J call TRBJ2-1; 8 bases are shared with TRBD2. Germline V lookup: CDR1 SGHAT, CDR2 FQNNGV. CDR3 length equals 16 residues. This CDR3 reads CARSLVGRGSYNEQFF. CDR3 bases: TGTGCCCGCAGCTTAGTCGGGAGGGGCTCTTACAATGAGCAGTTCTTC.

To note about this clonotype: Sequence at one end of the junction differs from germline and may be a read error. The chain joins TRBV14 to TRBJ2-1; the D gene is possibly TRBD2 (6 bases). The CDR3 runs to 16 residues. The germline CDR1 and CDR2 sequences are SGHDN and FVKESK. CDR3 bases: TGTGCCAGCAGCCAAGGGCGGAGGGTCCTAATGGATGAGCAGTTATTC. This encodes CASSQGRRVLMDEQLF.

This rearrangement joins TRBV11-2 to TRBJ2-1; D is perhaps TRBD2 (6 bases). The V end was cut by 1 base, the J end by 13 bases, with 29 bases between. This CDR3 has 18 residues. Germline CDR1 reads SGHAT; CDR2 reads FQNNGV. The CDR3 reads CASSLGVMGGYYYNVQFF. As DNA, the CDR3 is TGTGCCAGCAGCTTAGGAGTGATGGGAGGCTACTACTACAATGTACAGTTCTTC.

A remark on this clonotype: It may be a read error: a sequence one base away is much more abundant. The chain employs TRBV20-1 and TRBJ1-1; 7 bases fit TRBD1. The CDR3 runs to 15 residues. In germline, CDR1 is DFQATT, CDR2 SNEGSKA (reference sequence). The CDR3 DNA reads as TGCAGTGCTACAGACGCAGGGGGGGGGAACACTAAAGCTTTCTTT. It specifies CSATDAGGGNTKAFF.